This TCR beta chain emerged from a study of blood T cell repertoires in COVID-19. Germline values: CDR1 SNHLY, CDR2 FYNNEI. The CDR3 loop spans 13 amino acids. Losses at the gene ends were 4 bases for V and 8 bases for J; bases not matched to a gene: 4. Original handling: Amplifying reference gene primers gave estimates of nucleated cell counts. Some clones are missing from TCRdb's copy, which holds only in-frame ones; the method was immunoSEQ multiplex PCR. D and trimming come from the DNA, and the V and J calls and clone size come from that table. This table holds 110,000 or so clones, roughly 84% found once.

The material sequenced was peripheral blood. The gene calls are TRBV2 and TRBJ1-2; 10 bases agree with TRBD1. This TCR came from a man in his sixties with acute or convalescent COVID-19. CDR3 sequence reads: CASSVGTGDGYTF. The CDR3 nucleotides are TGTGCCAGCAGTGTTGGGACAGGGGACGGCTACACCTTC. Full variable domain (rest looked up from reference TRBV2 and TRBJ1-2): EPEVTQTPSHQVTQMGQEVILRCVPISNHLYFYWYRQILGQKVEFLVSFYNNEISEKSEIFDDQFSVERPDGSNFTLKIRSTKLEDSAMYFCASSVGTGDGYTFGSGTRLTVV.